Following are 23 T cell receptor beta chains from one sample sequenced in a study of cytomegalovirus exposure and HLA in healthy donors. Both 60 Vbeta primers and 13 Jbeta primers went into the PCR. Profiling relied on immunoSEQ multiplex PCR, and the TCRdb table lists in-frame clones only, not all of them. The sample holds tens of thousands of clones, about 71% seen once. Sequenced: PBMCs. The receptors shown here come from a woman aged 45-65 years in good health and CMV-seropositive.

The V call is TRBV2, the J call TRBJ2-3, with D possibly being TRBD1 (5 bases). Germline V gene lookup returns CDR1 SNHLY and CDR2 FYNNEI. Trimming pared 7 bases from V and 3 bases from J, leaving 11 bases between. The CDR3 covers 13 residues. The CDR3 sequence is CASTRAGTDTQYF. The CDR3 DNA sequence: TGTGCCAGCACCCGGGCAGGGACAGATACGCAGTATTTT.

This chain uses TRBV4-3 with TRBJ2-7; TRBD1 might be the D (6 bases). V was shortened by 0 bases and J by 3 bases, with 18 bases between the two germline ends. The germline gives CDR1 LGHNA, CDR2 YSLEER. CDR3 length equals 17 residues. DNA of the CDR3: TGCGCCAGCAGCCAAGACGCGAGGGGGACATGGGTCTACGAGCAGTACTTC. Translating gives CASSQDARGTWVYEQYF.

This clone was detected only a few times. This sequence joins TRBV19 and TRBJ1-2; D gene uncertain. V was cut by 4 bases and J by 6 bases, with 9 bases left in between. Per the germline V gene, CDR1 is LNHDA and CDR2 is SQIVND (reference sequence). This CDR3 has 12 residues. CDR3 sequence (DNA): TGTGCCAGTAGTAAGAGGGAAGATGGCTACACCTTC. Amino acids: CASSKREDGYTF.

The CDR3 DNA reads as TGTGCCAGCAGCTTCACAGGCAGCACCATATATTTT. This encodes CASSFTGSTIYF. This chain links TRBV7-2 with TRBJ1-3; tentative D call: TRBD1 (5 bases). The germline V and J ends were trimmed by 3 bases and 9 bases, with 9 bases remaining between them. The CDR3 sequence is 12 residues long. CDR1 is SGHTA and CDR2 is FQGNSA in the germline V gene.

V gene TRBV7-9 combines with J gene TRBJ2-5, with no clear D. This CDR3 contains 11 residues. The germline V and J ends were trimmed by 4 bases and 5 bases, with 5 bases remaining between them. Germline V gene sequence: CDR1 SEHNR, CDR2 FQNEAQ (reference sequence). This chain's CDR3 is CASSSRETQYF. The CDR3 nucleotides read TGTGCCAGCAGCTCCAGGGAGACCCAGTACTTC.

The CDR3 sequence: CASTALLLDEQFF. The CDR3 DNA sequence: TGTGCCAGCACCGCCCTACTACTAGATGAGCAGTTCTTC. The chain has TRBV28 and TRBJ2-1, with D possibly TRBD2 on 5 matching bases. CDR3 length: 13 residues. Trimming took 7 bases from V and 8 from J, leaving 15 bases between them. From germline, CDR1 is MDHEN and CDR2 SYDVKM. Based on the CDR3 plus reference TRBV28 and TRBJ2-1, the full variable domain is DVKVTQSSRYLVKRTGEKVFLECVQDMDHENMFWYRQDPGLGLRLIYFSYDVKMKEKGDIPEGYSVSREKKERFSLILESASTNQTSMYLCASTALLLDEQFFGPGTRLTVL.

The V call is TRBV9, the J call TRBJ2-1, with a possible D match to TRBD2 (6 bases). CDR3 length: 15 residues. The V gene's germline CDR1 is SGDLS and CDR2 YYNGEE. V was shortened by 0 bases and J by 4 bases, with 11 bases between the two germline ends. CDR3 protein: CASSVGGGAYNEQFF. The CDR3 DNA reads as TGTGCCAGCAGCGTAGGTGGAGGGGCATACAATGAGCAGTTCTTC. Complete variable domain (other parts from reference TRBV9 and TRBJ2-1): DSGVTQTPKHLITATGQRVTLRCSPRSGDLSVYWYQQSLDQGLQFLIQYYNGEERAKGNILERFSAQQFPDLHSELNLSSLELGDSALYFCASSVGGGAYNEQFFGPGTRLTVL.

This chain connects TRBV7-8 to TRBJ1-1; D is possibly TRBD1 (5 bases). The CDR3 is made up of 15 amino acids. The germline V and J ends were trimmed by 7 bases and 6 bases, with 21 bases remaining between them. Germline V gene sequence: CDR1 SGHVS, CDR2 FQNEAQ. The CDR3 is CASKGAALGLAEAFF. In DNA form, the CDR3 reads TGTGCCAGCAAAGGGGCAGCTCTTGGATTAGCTGAAGCTTTCTTT.

The rearrangement uses TRBV2 and TRBJ2-7, with 7 bases identical to TRBD1. This CDR3 is 13 amino acids long. J gave up 2 bases and V 6 bases, and 4 bases lay outside the gene matches. The V gene's germline CDR1 is SNHLY and CDR2 FYNNEI. The CDR3, as DNA: TGTGCCAGCAGCGCAGGGGGAACCTACGAGCAGTACTTC. Protein sequence: CASSAGGTYEQYF.

This clone was observed a few times. The gene calls are TRBV7-8 and TRBJ1-1, with a possible D match to TRBD1 (6 bases). Trimming cost V 1 base and J 7 bases, with 16 bases left between them. The CDR3 loop spans 15 amino acids. The germline V gene has CDR1 SGHVS and CDR2 FQNEAQ. Written as DNA, the CDR3 is TGTGCCAGCAGCTTAGTAAGGGGCAGGGGTGGTGAAGCTTTCTTT. This encodes CASSLVRGRGGEAFF.

This clone was seen a handful of times. The rearrangement uses TRBV5-1 and TRBJ2-3, with 11 nucleotides matching TRBD1. The CDR3 sequence is 15 residues long. From germline, CDR1 is SGHRS and CDR2 YFSETQ. The ends lost 2 bases at V and 4 bases at J; junction bases unmatched: 3. The DNA for the CDR3 is TGCGCCAGCAGCTTATGGGGACAGGGGGCAGATACGCAGTATTTT. The encoded protein is CASSLWGQGADTQYF. Full variable domain (rest looked up from reference TRBV5-1 and TRBJ2-3): KAGVTQTPRYLIKTRGQQVTLSCSPISGHRSVSWYQQTPGQGLQFLFEYFSETQRNKGNFPGRFSGRQFSNSRSEMNVSTLELGDSALYLCASSLWGQGADTQYFGPGTRLTVL.

This clone was recorded a few times. V and J are TRBV7-9 and TRBJ2-5, with TRBD2 matching over 13 bases. With V trimmed by 1 base and J by 12 bases, 5 bases remained unmatched. Germline values: CDR1 SEHNR, CDR2 FQNEAQ (reference sequence). CDR3 length: 14 amino acids. The CDR3 nucleotides are TGTGCCAGCAGCTTAGGCGGGACTAGCGGGAATAAGTACTTC. This gives the protein CASSLGGTSGNKYF.

This clone has more than one count but fewer than ten. The CDR3 loop reads CASSIIQGQQFF. In DNA, the CDR3 is TGTGCCAGCAGTATTATACAGGGGCAGCAGTTCTTC. This chain uses TRBV9 with TRBJ2-1; TRBD1 aligns across 7 bases. CDR3 length: 12 residues. J lost 11 bases, V lost 5 bases, and 7 bases had no gene match. Germline CDR1 SGDLS, CDR2 YYNGEE.

The CDR3 sequence is CASSISGNSPLHF. The CDR3 region has the DNA TGTGCCAGTAGTATTTCGGGGAATTCACCCCTCCACTTT. The rearrangement uses TRBV19 and TRBJ1-6; D is unresolved. Germline V gene sequence: CDR1 LNHDA, CDR2 SQIVND (reference sequence). The germline V and J ends were trimmed by 3 bases and 7 bases, with 7 bases remaining between them. The CDR3 is made up of 13 amino acids.

This clone was found a few times. The rearrangement uses TRBV5-6 and TRBJ1-3; no clear D. V was cut by 4 bases and J by 0 bases, with 2 bases left in between. This CDR3 has 12 residues. Germline CDR1 and CDR2: SGHDT and YYEEEE. For the CDR3, the DNA is TGTGCCAGCAGCCTCTCTGGAAACACCATATATTTT. Protein product: CASSLSGNTIYF. The variable domain in full, completed from reference TRBV5-6 and TRBJ1-3, reads DAGVTQSPTHLIKTRGQQVTLRCSPKSGHDTVSWYQQALGQGPQFIFQYYEEEERQRGNFPDRFSGHQFPNYSSELNVNALLLGDSALYLCASSLSGNTIYFGEGSWLTVV.

The chain carries TRBV7-2 and TRBJ2-5, with 7 bases identical to TRBD1. Per the germline V gene, CDR1 is SGHTA and CDR2 is FQGNSA. V was clipped by 0 bases and J by 3 bases; unmatched bases: 4. The CDR3 contains 15 residues. The CDR3, as DNA: TGTGCCAGCAGCTTAGCAGGGACAGCTAAAGAGACCCAGTACTTC. This sequence encodes CASSLAGTAKETQYF.

The chain combines TRBV6-4 with TRBJ2-2; TRBD2 is a possible D gene (6 bases). Trimming stripped 4 bases from V and 3 bases from J, with 9 bases between. Germline V gene data show CDR1 as MRHNA and CDR2 as SNTAGT. There are 14 residues in the CDR3. The CDR3 sequence is CASSVGGDTGELFF. CDR3 nucleotide sequence: TGTGCCAGCAGTGTCGGGGGAGACACCGGGGAGCTGTTTTTT.

The V gene is TRBV9, the J gene TRBJ2-3; D call uncertain. Germline CDR1 and CDR2: SGDLS and YYNGEE. This CDR3 is built from 14 residues. The ends were cut back, 2 bases at V and 0 bases at J, with 7 bases in the middle. The CDR3 coding sequence is TGTGCCAGCAGCGTCACTGTCAGCACAGATACGCAGTATTTT. Translated: CASSVTVSTDTQYF.

V gene TRBV10-3 combines with J gene TRBJ2-3; the D gene is possibly TRBD1 (5 bases). The CDR3 length is 15 residues. Germline V gene lookup returns CDR1 ENHRY and CDR2 SYGVKD. The V end lost 3 bases, the J end lost 1 base, and 11 bases lay between the germline ends. The CDR3 protein is CAISDVGRGTDTQYF. For the CDR3, the DNA is TGTGCCATCAGTGATGTAGGCAGGGGCACAGATACGCAGTATTTT.

The chain uses TRBV28 and TRBJ1-2; 8 nucleotides match TRBD1. V dropped 3 bases and J dropped 5; count of bases not matched to a gene: 5. Germline V gives CDR1 MDHEN, CDR2 SYDVKM. This CDR3 has 14 amino acids. The CDR3 sequence: CASSFLDREYGYTF. CDR3 in DNA: TGTGCCAGCAGTTTCCTGGACAGGGAGTATGGCTACACCTTC.

This clone was counted only a few times. V usage is TRBV2 and J usage is TRBJ2-1, with D perhaps matching TRBD2 (5 bases). Germline CDR1 and CDR2: SNHLY and FYNNEI. This CDR3 is built from 11 residues. Trimming took off 3 bases at V and 15 bases at J, with 12 bases between the two ends. The CDR3 region is CASSESGRLFF. For the CDR3, the DNA is TGTGCCAGCAGTGAGAGCGGTCGTCTGTTCTTC.

This clone occurred a few times. The genes are TRBV25-1 and TRBJ1-4, with D possibly matching TRBD1 (5 bases). V was clipped by 0 bases and J by 7 bases, with 18 bases between them. The CDR3 totals 17 residues. Per germline, CDR1 MGHDK and CDR2 SYGVNS. The CDR3 nucleotides read TGTGCCAGCAGTGAATATTCATCAGGGAACCGAGGTGAAAAACTGTTTTTT. It yields the protein CASSEYSSGNRGEKLFF.

This chain uses TRBV5-5 with TRBJ1-3; 9 nucleotides agree with TRBD1. Germline CDR1 is SGHKS and CDR2 is YYEKEE (reference sequence). This CDR3 comprises 16 residues. J was trimmed by 8 bases and V by 4 bases; bases with no gene match: 13. The CDR3 sequence: CASSPQGARSRDTIYF. As DNA, the CDR3 is TGTGCCAGCAGCCCACAGGGGGCGAGATCGAGAGACACCATATATTTT.